The clone carrying this T cell receptor (beta chain) is a singleton in its sample. Its target is not known. V shed 4 bases and J 0 bases; nucleotides not matched to a gene: 3. The CDR3 is made up of 14 amino acids. Germline CDR1 and CDR2: SQVTM and ANQGSEA. The data belong to a study of OX40 agonist ivuxolimab in advanced cancers. The data were produced by immunoSEQ multiplex PCR, yet TCRdb's version contains in-frame clones alone and is incomplete. Of about 30,000 clones in the sample, approximately 90% are singletons; the top ten hold roughly 24%. Study-level points and caveats: Antigen targets of the expanded peripheral T cells went undetermined.

At baseline, cycle 4 day 1, and cycle 7 day 1, blood was sampled. This rearrangement joins TRBV29-1 to TRBJ2-7, with 10 bases lining up with TRBD2. This receptor was identified in an adult with an advanced solid tumor such as melanoma, head and neck, liver or kidney cancer. The sequencing used CD4+ or CD8+ T cells sorted from blood, collected in a trial of the OX40 agonist ivuxolimab. CDR3: CSVVSGRISYEQYF. CDR3 in DNA: TGCAGCGTTGTTAGCGGGAGGATCTCCTACGAGCAGTACTTC.